This T cell receptor beta chain derives from a study of CD8+ T cells in alopecia areata. Findings and limits, study-wide: In scalp and blood, many expanded lesional clones persisted during tofacitinib.

Treatment indicated: oral pan-JAK inhibitor, 5-10 mg twice daily. cDNA reverse transcribed from extracted RNA served as the sequencing template. The table came from immunoSEQ multiplex PCR; TCRdb's copy has only in-frame clones and leaves some out. The sample includes about 160,000 clones, about three fifths seen only once; the top ten take 0.91%. A single count supports this clone. The antigen remains undetermined. The CDR3 sequence is 13 residues long. The V gene lost 4 bases and the J gene lost 5 bases, with 12 bases spanning the gap. The V gene's germline CDR1 is SGHRS and CDR2 YFSETQ. The starting material was CD4+ T cells sorted from blood, obtained at week 4, from a patient treated with tofacitinib. The TCR originated in a human donor with alopecia areata. The chain is built from TRBV5-1 and TRBJ1-2; no clear D gene. CDR3 sequence reads: CASSDTGRYGYTF. In nucleotides, the CDR3 is TGCGCCAGCAGCGACACGGGGAGGTATGGCTACACCTTC.